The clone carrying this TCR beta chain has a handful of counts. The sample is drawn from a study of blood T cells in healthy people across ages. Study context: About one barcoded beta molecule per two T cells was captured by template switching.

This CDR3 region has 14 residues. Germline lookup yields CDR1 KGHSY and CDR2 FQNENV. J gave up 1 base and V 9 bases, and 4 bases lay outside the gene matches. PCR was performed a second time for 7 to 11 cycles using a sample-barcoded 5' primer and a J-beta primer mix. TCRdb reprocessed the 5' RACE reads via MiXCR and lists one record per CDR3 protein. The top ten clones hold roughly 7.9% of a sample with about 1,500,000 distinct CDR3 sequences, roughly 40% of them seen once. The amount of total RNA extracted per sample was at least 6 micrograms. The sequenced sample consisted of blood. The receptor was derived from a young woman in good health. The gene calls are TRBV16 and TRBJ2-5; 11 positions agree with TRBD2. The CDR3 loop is CASFGLAGQETQYF. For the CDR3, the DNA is TGTGCCAGTTTCGGACTAGCGGGCCAAGAGACCCAGTACTTC. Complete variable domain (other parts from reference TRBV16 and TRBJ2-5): GEEVAQTPKHLVRGEGQKAKLYCAPIKGHSYVFWYQQVLKNEFKFLISFQNENVFDETGMPKERFSAKCLPNSPCSLEIQATKLEDSAVYFCASFGLAGQETQYFGPGTRLLVL.